Only a few counts were recorded for the clone carrying this T cell receptor beta chain. The target antigen is unknown. MiXCR, run by TCRdb on the 5' RACE reads, gives a single entry per CDR3 protein. This sample has 400,000 to 500,000 distinct CDR3 sequences, with 18% found just once. All of the donors were Caucasians in good health. This CDR3 comprises 14 residues. V lost 6 bases, J lost 3 bases, and 12 bases lay in between. Germline values: CDR1 MNHNS, CDR2 SASEGT. The data stem from a study of identical twins. Study outcomes and limitations: With abundant cord blood beta clonotypes, insertions were fewer; memory repertoires showed no such pattern. The study based its conclusions on cross-sectional statistical analysis and did not follow the same donors.

The receptor was isolated from a man over 45 in good health. The rearrangement uses TRBV6-1 and TRBJ1-5; D may be TRBD1 (5 bases). Sequenced material: naive T cells sorted from blood. The CDR3 DNA sequence: TGTGCCAGCAGGCCGGGACGGACCAATCAGCCCCAGCATTTT. Its protein product is CASRPGRTNQPQHF.